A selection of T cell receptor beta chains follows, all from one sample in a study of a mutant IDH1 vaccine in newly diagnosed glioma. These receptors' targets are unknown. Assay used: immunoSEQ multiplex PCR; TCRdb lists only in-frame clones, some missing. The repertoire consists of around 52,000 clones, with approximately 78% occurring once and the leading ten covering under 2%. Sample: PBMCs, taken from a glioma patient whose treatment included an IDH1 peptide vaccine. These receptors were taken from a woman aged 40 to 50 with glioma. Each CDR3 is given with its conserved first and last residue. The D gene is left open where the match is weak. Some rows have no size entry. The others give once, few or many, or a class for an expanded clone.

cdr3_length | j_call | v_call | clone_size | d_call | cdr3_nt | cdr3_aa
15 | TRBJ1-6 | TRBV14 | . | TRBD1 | TGTGCCAGCAGCCAAGGACAGGGGAATAATTCACCCCTCCACTTT | CASSQGQGNNSPLHF
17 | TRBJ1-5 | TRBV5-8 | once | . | TGTGCCAGCAGCTTGGTTTGGGGCAGGGTAAGCAATCAGCCCCAGCATTTT | CASSLVWGRVSNQPQHF
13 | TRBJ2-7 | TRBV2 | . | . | TGTGCCAGCAAGCGGGACACATACTACGAGCAGTACTTC | CASKRDTYYEQYF
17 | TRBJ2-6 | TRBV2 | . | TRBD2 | TGTGCCAGCAAGGGACTAGCGGGGGGCACCGGGGCCAACGTCCTGACTTTC | CASKGLAGGTGANVLTF